The rows below give T cell receptor beta chains drawn from one sample of a study of persistence of HIV-infected CD4 T cells. The table came from immunoSEQ multiplex PCR; TCRdb's copy has only in-frame clones and leaves some out. The sample records roughly 25,000 clones, approximately 79% being singletons. No cognate antigen is known for these TCRs. The sequencing here drew on CD4+ T cells sorted from PBMCs after roughly 17-hour stimulation, taken from a patient who received antiretroviral therapy. These TCRs come from an adult man with HIV who was CMV-seropositive. Both conserved end residues are part of each CDR3. D genes are given only for firm matches.

V,D,J,CDR3,DNA
TRBV9,NA,TRBJ1-3,CASSVTTGTEIYF,TGTGCCAGCAGCGTAACAACCGGGACTGAGATATATTTT
TRBV2,NA,TRBJ2-4,CASSEVNIQYF,TGTGCCAGCAGTGAAGTTAACATTCAGTACTTC
TRBV27,TRBD1,TRBJ2-7,CASRPSRQGRSYF,TGTGCCAGCAGACCCTCCAGACAGGGAAGGAGTTACTTC
TRBV7-6,NA,TRBJ2-5,CASSQRQGLRKYF,TGTGCCAGCAGCCAGAGACAGGGACTGAGGAAGTACTTC
TRBV7-3,NA,TRBJ2-2,CASSQISGNTGELFF,TGTGCCAGCAGCCAAATTAGCGGAAACACCGGGGAGCTGTTTTTT
TRBV5-1,NA,TRBJ2-7,CASSTSGGPYEQYF,TGCGCCAGCAGCACCTCAGGGGGGCCCTACGAGCAGTACTTC
TRBV2,TRBD2,TRBJ2-1,CASSPRTSGGAGNEQFF,TGTGCCAGCAGTCCCCGGACTAGCGGGGGGGCCGGGAATGAGCAGTTCTTC
TRBV2,NA,TRBJ1-5,CASSIAGAGSGNQPQHF,TGTGCCAGCAGTATTGCCGGAGCGGGCAGCGGCAATCAGCCCCAGCATTTT
TRBV7-9,NA,TRBJ2-3,CASSPPGLSSTDTQYF,TGTGCCAGCAGCCCCCCGGGACTTTCTAGCACAGATACGCAGTATTTT
TRBV7-8,NA,TRBJ2-7,CASSVRDGTYEQYF,TGTGCCAGCAGCGTCCGGGACGGTACCTACGAGCAGTACTTC
TRBV5-1,NA,TRBJ1-3,CASSRDIVSGNTIYF,TGCGCCAGCAGCAGGGACATCGTCTCTGGAAACACCATATATTTT
TRBV18,TRBD2,TRBJ2-1,CASSPGGVNEQFF,TGTGCCAGCTCGCCCGGGGGGGTCAATGAGCAGTTCTTC